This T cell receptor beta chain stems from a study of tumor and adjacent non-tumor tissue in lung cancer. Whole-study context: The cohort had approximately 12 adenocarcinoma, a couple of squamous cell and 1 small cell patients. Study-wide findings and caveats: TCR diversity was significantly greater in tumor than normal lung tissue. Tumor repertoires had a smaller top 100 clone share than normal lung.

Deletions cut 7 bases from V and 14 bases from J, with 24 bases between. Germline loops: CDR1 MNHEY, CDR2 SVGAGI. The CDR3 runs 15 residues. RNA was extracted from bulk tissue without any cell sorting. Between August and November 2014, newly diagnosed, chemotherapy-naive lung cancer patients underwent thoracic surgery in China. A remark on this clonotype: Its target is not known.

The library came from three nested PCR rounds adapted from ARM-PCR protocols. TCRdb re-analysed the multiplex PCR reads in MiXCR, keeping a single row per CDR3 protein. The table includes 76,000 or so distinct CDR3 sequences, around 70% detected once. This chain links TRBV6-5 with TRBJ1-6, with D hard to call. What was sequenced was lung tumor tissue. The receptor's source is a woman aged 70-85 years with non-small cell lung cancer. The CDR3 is CASTHDGRPASSLHF. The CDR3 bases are TGTGCCAGCACCCACGATGGCCGACCGGCCAGTTCCCTCCACTTT.